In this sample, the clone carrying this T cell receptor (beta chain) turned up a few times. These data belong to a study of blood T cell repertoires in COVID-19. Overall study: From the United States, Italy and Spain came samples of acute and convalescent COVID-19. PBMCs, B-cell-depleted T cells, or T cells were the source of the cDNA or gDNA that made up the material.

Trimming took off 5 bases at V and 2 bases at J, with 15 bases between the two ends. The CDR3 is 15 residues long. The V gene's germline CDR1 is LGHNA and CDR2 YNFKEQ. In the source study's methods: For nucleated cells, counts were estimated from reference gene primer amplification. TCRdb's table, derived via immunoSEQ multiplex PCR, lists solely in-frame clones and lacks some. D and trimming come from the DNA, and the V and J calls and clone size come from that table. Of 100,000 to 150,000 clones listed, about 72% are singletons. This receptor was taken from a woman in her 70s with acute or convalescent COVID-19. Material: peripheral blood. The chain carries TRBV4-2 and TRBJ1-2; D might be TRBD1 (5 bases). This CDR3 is CASSANRHPNYGYTF. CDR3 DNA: TGTGCCAGCAGCGCGAACAGGCACCCCAACTATGGCTACACCTTC.